The next 21 T cell receptor beta chains were all read from a single sample in a study of T cell responses to AZD1222 COVID-19 vaccine (dated by TCRdb to 2020 to 2022). The time point label on this specimen signifies: about 28 days (+/-7) after the second vaccine dose. Library generation was performed with the immunoSEQ multiplex PCR assay. Here the immuneACCESS table is served through TCRdb, limited to in-frame sequences with V and J called. Missing clones are a known gap in these copies; in checked studies unresolved V genes cover under half, and the rest lacks a known reason. The sample table shows some 150,000 clones, and around 84% are seen once. The top ten hold less than 6% of the sample. The sample was peripheral blood, taken 28 days after the second AZD1222 dose. Every receptor here comes from an adult who received the AZD1222 COVID-19 vaccine.

This clone was recorded only once. V is TRBV7-6 and J is TRBJ2-1, with 10 bases identical to TRBD2. J gave up 5 bases and V 5 bases, and 3 bases lay outside the gene matches. This CDR3 is built from 14 residues. CDR1 and CDR2 from the germline V gene are SGHVS and FNYEAQ. CDR3 nucleotide sequence: TGTGCCAGCAGCGCTAGCGGGGGAGACAATGAGCAGTTCTTC. Translated: CASSASGGDNEQFF.

This clone occurred once. The chain recombines TRBV19 with TRBJ1-4; tentatively, D is TRBD1 (6 bases). Germline lookup yields CDR1 LNHDA and CDR2 SQIVND (reference sequence). The CDR3 contains 15 residues. Trimming took 10 bases from V and 0 from J, leaving 15 bases between them. The CDR3, as DNA: TGTGCCACCCCGGACAGAGCTACAACTAATGAAAAACTGTTTTTT. Translating it yields CATPDRATTNEKLFF. The full variable domain, rest sourced from reference TRBV19 and TRBJ1-4, is DGGITQSPKYLFRKEGQNVTLSCEQNLNHDAMYWYRQDPGQGLRLIYYSQIVNDFQKGDIAEGYSVSREKKESFPLTVTSAQKNPTAFYLCATPDRATTNEKLFFGSGTQLSVL.

CDR3 amino acids: CASSPLRDGANYGYTF. In DNA form, the CDR3 reads TGTGCCAGCTCACCACTCCGGGACGGAGCTAACTATGGCTACACCTTC. This chain connects TRBV18 to TRBJ1-2; D might be TRBD1 (5 bases). V dropped 1 base and J dropped 0 bases, with 12 bases sitting between them. Germline V gene lookup returns CDR1 KGHSH and CDR2 LQKENI. CDR3 length: 16 residues.

The rearrangement uses TRBV19 and TRBJ1-1; TRBD1 matches at 9 bases. Germline CDR1 reads LNHDA; CDR2 reads SQIVND (reference sequence). The V segment lost 0 bases and the J segment 3 bases; nucleotides outside the gene matches: 5. The CDR3 contains 16 residues. CDR3 loop: CASSIDHWTGDTEAFF. The CDR3 DNA reads as TGTGCCAGTAGTATAGATCATTGGACAGGGGACACTGAAGCTTTCTTT.

This chain connects TRBV6-1 to TRBJ2-1, with D perhaps TRBD1 (5 bases). V was cut by 0 bases and J by 10 bases, with 10 bases left in between. The germline V gene has CDR1 MNHNS and CDR2 SASEGT. The length of the CDR3 is 13 residues. In DNA, the CDR3 is TGTGCCAGCAGTGAAGCAGGGGCAGGCGAGCAGTTCTTC. Its translation: CASSEAGAGEQFF.

The genes are TRBV10-3 and TRBJ1-6; 10 bases are a match to TRBD1. This CDR3 is built from 18 residues. From germline, CDR1 is ENHRY and CDR2 SYGVKD. The V segment lost 2 bases and the J segment 7 bases; nucleotides outside the gene matches: 11. The CDR3 here is CAISELNAGTGENSPLHF. The CDR3, as DNA: TGTGCCATCAGTGAGCTTAATGCCGGGACAGGGGAGAATTCACCCCTCCACTTT.

The genes are TRBV14 and TRBJ1-4; 7 positions agree with TRBD1. The length of the CDR3 is 15 residues. Germline CDR1 and CDR2: SGHDN and FVKESK. V lost 3 bases to trimming and J lost 3 bases; unmatched junction nucleotides: 4. CDR3 residues: CASSHRQGSNEKLFF. The CDR3 region has the DNA TGTGCCAGCAGCCACCGACAGGGTTCTAATGAAAAACTGTTTTTT.

The sample holds one count of this clone. The genes are TRBV5-4 and TRBJ1-2; 7 nucleotides align to TRBD1. The CDR3 extends over 14 amino acids. The trim removed 3 bases at V and 4 bases at J, leaving 6 bases unmatched. Germline V gene data show CDR1 as SGHNT and CDR2 as YYREEE (reference sequence). For the CDR3, the DNA is TGTGCCAGCAGCTCAACGACAGGGATCTATGGCTACACCTTC. It encodes CASSSTTGIYGYTF.

The chain combines TRBV6-5 with TRBJ1-1, with a tentative D call TRBD1 (6 bases). Per germline, CDR1 MNHEY and CDR2 SVGAGI. The CDR3 is made up of 15 amino acids. V was clipped by 2 bases and J by 0 bases, with 10 bases between them. The CDR3 DNA follows: TGTGCCAGCAGTTACGGGGGCGGGGTGAACACTGAAGCTTTCTTT. Its protein is CASSYGGGVNTEAFF.

CDR3 bases: TGTGCCAGCAGCCAAGAGGGGAGTCTTAGGGAAAAACTGTTTTTT. This encodes CASSQEGSLREKLFF. This chain links TRBV3-1 (or the pseudogene TRBV3-2) with TRBJ1-4; no firm D call. Germline assignment: CDR1 LGHDT and CDR2 YNNKEL (reference sequence). Trimming stripped 0 bases from V and 8 bases from J, with 13 bases between. This CDR3 spans 15 amino acids.

The rearrangement joins TRBV18 to TRBJ2-7, with D perhaps assigned TRBD1 or TRBD2 (7 bases each). Germline V lookup: CDR1 KGHSH, CDR2 LQKENI. The CDR3 runs to 16 residues. V lost 2 bases to trimming and J lost 3 bases, with 17 bases between them. DNA for the CDR3: TGTGCCAGCTCACCAATCACGGGGGGACAGAGCTACGAGCAGTACTTC. Amino acid sequence: CASSPITGGQSYEQYF.

This chain uses TRBV18 with TRBJ1-3, with TRBD1 identical over 7 bases. The germline V gene encodes CDR1 KGHSH and CDR2 LQKENI. Unmatched junction bases numbered 5, after V lost 5 bases and J lost 1 base. The CDR3 has 15 residues. CDR3 bases: TGTGCCAGCTCATCCGACAGGGCGTCTGGAAACACCATATATTTT. Protein: CASSSDRASGNTIYF. Based on the CDR3 plus reference TRBV18 and TRBJ1-3, the full variable domain is NAGVMQNPRHLVRRRGQEARLRCSPMKGHSHVYWYRQLPEEGLKFMVYLQKENIIDESGMPKERFSAEFPKEGPSILRIQQVVRGDSAAYFCASSSDRASGNTIYFGEGSWLTVV.

In regard to this clone: The sample carries other DNA sequences with the same CDR3. The chain joins TRBV28 to TRBJ1-5, with 9 bases aligning to TRBD1. The V segment lost 6 bases and the J segment 2 bases; nucleotides outside the gene matches: 5. This CDR3 contains 15 residues. Per germline, CDR1 MDHEN and CDR2 SYDVKM. The CDR3 nucleotides read TGTGCCAGCAGATGGGGACAGGGTGGCAATCAGCCCCAGCATTTT. Its protein product is CASRWGQGGNQPQHF.

This chain joins TRBV12-5 and TRBJ1-1, with TRBD1 matching 8 bases. The V and J ends lost 2 bases and 1 base, in that order; junction bases with no gene match: 3. From germline, CDR1 is LGHNT and CDR2 FRNRAP. The length of the CDR3 is 15 residues. Here the CDR3 DNA reads TGTGCTAGTGGTTTGTCCGGGACAGGGAACACTGAAGCTTTCTTT. Its protein product is CASGLSGTGNTEAFF.

V gene TRBV2 combines with J gene TRBJ2-7, with 14 bases matching TRBD2. Trimming cost V 3 bases and J 7 bases; bases outside gene matches: 5. The V gene's germline CDR1 is SNHLY and CDR2 FYNNEI. This CDR3 spans 15 amino acids. The CDR3 spells CASSEGLAGDREQYF. The CDR3 DNA is TGTGCCAGCAGTGAGGGACTAGCGGGAGATCGAGAGCAGTACTTC.

V usage is TRBV19 and J usage is TRBJ2-3; 9 bases agree with TRBD2. CDR3 length: 14 amino acids. Trimming took 7 bases from V and 6 from J; bases not matched to a gene: 8. Germline CDR1 is LNHDA and CDR2 is SQIVND (reference sequence). The DNA for the CDR3 is TGTGCCAGTACGAAGCTAGCGGGGTTCGATACGCAGTATTTT. Protein sequence: CASTKLAGFDTQYF.

V and J are TRBV5-3 and TRBJ2-5; no clear D gene. TRBV5-3 is given ORF status, its function remaining uncertain. The germline V and J ends were trimmed by 2 bases and 2 bases, with 13 bases remaining between them. The CDR3 is 15 residues long. CDR3 loop: CARSFRRQPQETQYF. The CDR3 coding sequence is TGTGCCAGAAGCTTTCGACGACAACCTCAAGAGACCCAGTACTTC.

This sequence joins TRBV5-1 and TRBJ2-1, with D possibly TRBD2 on 5 matching bases. V lost 0 bases to trimming and J lost 2 bases, with 9 bases between them. Per germline, CDR1 SGHRS and CDR2 YFSETQ. CDR3 size: 15 residues. The CDR3 sequence is CASSLAAVTYNEQFF. CDR3 coding DNA: TGCGCCAGCAGCTTGGCAGCGGTTACCTACAATGAGCAGTTCTTC.

This clone was recorded only once. This chain joins TRBV24-1 and TRBJ2-3; the match to TRBD2 covers 8 bases. This CDR3 region has 17 residues. V lost 0 bases, J lost 4 bases, and 8 bases stayed unmatched. Per the germline V gene, CDR1 is KGHDR and CDR2 is SFDVKD. CDR3: CATSDLLLAVGADTQYF. For the CDR3, the DNA is TGTGCCACCAGTGATTTGCTACTAGCGGTCGGGGCAGATACGCAGTATTTT.

With regard to this clone: Distinct nucleotide sequences in the sample also encode this CDR3. This chain joins TRBV19 and TRBJ2-3; D is ambiguous. This CDR3 contains 11 residues. V gave up 6 bases and J gave up 3 bases, with 4 bases separating them. Germline CDR1 is LNHDA and CDR2 is SQIVND (reference sequence). For the CDR3, the DNA is TGTGCCAGTAGCACAACAGATACGCAGTATTTT. It encodes CASSTTDTQYF.

The chain couples TRBV6-5 to TRBJ2-7; TRBD1 matches 10 bases. The CDR3 totals 15 residues. Looked up from germline, CDR1 is MNHEY and CDR2 is SVGAGI. The trim removed 7 bases at V and 1 base at J, leaving 7 bases unmatched. The CDR3 region is CASTFRTGGSYEQYF. The CDR3 region has the DNA TGTGCCAGCACCTTCCGGACAGGGGGGTCCTACGAGCAGTACTTC.